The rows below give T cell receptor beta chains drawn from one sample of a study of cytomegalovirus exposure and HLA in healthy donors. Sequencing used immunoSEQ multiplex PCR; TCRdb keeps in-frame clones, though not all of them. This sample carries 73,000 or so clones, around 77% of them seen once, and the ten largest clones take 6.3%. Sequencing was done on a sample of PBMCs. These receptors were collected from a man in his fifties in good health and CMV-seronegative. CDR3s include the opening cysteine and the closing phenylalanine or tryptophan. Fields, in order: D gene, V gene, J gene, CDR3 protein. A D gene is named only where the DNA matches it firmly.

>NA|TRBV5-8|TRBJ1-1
CASSWPGGTMFVNTEAFF
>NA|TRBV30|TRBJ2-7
CARGEFGEQYF
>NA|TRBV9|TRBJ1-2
CASSSHRGADGYTF
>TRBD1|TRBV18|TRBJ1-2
CASSMTGIYVLANYGYTF
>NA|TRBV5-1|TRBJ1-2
CASSPDRGYTF
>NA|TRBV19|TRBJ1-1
CASSITGQNTEAFF
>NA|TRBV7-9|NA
CASSLASYYEQYF
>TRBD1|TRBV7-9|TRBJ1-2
CASSPQGGNGYTF
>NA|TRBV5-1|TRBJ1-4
CASSPWTLTNEKLFF
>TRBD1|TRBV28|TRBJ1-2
CASSLIRTGRDGYTF
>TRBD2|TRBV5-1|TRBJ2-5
CASSLLAGGQETQYF
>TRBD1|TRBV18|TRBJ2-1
CASGQGSYNEQFF
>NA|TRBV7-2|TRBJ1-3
CASSTRSRGSGGNTIYF
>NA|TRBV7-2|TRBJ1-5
CASKIQGDQPQHF
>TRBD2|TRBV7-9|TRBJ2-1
CASSHSGSGAYNEQFF
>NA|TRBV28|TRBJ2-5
CASSFAGFSEETQYF
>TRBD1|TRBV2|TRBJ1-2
CASSEEATGFYGYTF
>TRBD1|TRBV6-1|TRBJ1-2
CASSEAPQGAIGYTF